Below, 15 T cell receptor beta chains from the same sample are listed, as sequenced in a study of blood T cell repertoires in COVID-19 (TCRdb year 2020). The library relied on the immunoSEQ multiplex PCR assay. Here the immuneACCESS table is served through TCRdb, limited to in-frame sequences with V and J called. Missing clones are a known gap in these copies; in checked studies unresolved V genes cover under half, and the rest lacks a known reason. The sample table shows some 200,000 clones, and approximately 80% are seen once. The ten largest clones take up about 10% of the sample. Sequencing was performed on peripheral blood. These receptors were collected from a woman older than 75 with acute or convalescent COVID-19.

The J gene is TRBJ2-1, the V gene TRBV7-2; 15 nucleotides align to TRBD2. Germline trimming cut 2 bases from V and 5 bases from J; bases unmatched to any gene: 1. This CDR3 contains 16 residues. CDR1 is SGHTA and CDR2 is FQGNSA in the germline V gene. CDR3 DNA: TGTGCCAGCAGCTTATGGACTAGCGGGGGGGACAATGAGCAGTTCTTC. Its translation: CASSLWTSGGDNEQFF.

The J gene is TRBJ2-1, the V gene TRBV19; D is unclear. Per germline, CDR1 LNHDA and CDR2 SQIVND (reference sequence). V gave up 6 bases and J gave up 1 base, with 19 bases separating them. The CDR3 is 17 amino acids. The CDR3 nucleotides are TGTGCCAGTAGAGATGGGTCAACAGTTAGTTCCTACAATGAGCAGTTCTTC. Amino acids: CASRDGSTVSSYNEQFF.

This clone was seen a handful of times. The CDR3 sequence: CASRMGAGNTEAFF. Here the CDR3 DNA reads TGTGCCAGCAGGATGGGGGCGGGGAACACTGAAGCTTTCTTT. The chain uses TRBV7-9 and TRBJ1-1; tentative D call: TRBD1 (6 bases). Germline CDR1 reads SEHNR; CDR2 reads FQNEAQ (reference sequence). This CDR3 contains 14 residues. V was pared by 6 bases and J by 1 base, with 12 bases between.

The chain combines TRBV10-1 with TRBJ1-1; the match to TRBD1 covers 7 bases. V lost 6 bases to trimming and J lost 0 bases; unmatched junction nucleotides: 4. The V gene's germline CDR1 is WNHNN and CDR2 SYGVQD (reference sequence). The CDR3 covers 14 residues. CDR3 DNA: TGCGCCAGCAGCCTGGGACAGATGAACACTGAAGCTTTCTTT. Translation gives CASSLGQMNTEAFF.

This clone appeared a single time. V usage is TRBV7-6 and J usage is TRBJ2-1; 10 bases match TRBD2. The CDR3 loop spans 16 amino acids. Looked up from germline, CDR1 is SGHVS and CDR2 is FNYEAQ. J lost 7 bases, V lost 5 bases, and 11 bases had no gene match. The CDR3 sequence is CASSNVGVSGRNEQFF. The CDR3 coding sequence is TGTGCCAGCAGCAATGTGGGTGTTAGCGGGAGGAATGAGCAGTTCTTC.

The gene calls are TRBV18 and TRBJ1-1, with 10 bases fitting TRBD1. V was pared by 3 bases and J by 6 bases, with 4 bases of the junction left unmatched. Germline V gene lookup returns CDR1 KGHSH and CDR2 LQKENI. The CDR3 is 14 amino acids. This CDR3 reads CASSPDRGLSEAFF. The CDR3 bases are TGTGCCAGCTCACCTGACAGGGGGCTCTCTGAAGCTTTCTTT. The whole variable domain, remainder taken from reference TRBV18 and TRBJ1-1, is NAGVMQNPRHLVRRRGQEARLRCSPMKGHSHVYWYRQLPEEGLKFMVYLQKENIIDESGMPKERFSAEFPKEGPSILRIQQVVRGDSAAYFCASSPDRGLSEAFFGQGTRLTVV.

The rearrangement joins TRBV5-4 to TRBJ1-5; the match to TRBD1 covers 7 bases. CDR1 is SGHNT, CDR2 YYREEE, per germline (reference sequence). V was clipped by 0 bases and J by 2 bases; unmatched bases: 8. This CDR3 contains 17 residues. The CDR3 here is CASSLGGVGQGNQPQHF. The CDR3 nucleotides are TGTGCCAGCAGCTTGGGGGGGGTCGGACAGGGCAATCAGCCCCAGCATTTT.

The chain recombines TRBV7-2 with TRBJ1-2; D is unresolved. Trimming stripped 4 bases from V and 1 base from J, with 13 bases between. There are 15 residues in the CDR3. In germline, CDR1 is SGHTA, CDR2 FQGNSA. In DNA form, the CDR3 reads TGTGCCAGCAGCTCAAGTCAGGAAATTAACTATGGCTACACCTTC. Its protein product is CASSSSQEINYGYTF.

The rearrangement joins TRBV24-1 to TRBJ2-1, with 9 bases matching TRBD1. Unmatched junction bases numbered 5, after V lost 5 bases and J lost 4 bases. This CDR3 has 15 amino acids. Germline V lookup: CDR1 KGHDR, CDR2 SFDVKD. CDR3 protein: CATSVPDRGYNEQFF. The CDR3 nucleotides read TGTGCCACCAGTGTCCCAGACAGGGGGTACAATGAGCAGTTCTTC.

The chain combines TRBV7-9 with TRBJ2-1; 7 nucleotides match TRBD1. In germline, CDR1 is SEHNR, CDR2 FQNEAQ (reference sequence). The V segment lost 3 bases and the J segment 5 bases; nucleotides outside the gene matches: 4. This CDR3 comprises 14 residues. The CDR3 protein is CASSFLQGNNEQFF. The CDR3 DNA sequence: TGTGCCAGCAGCTTCCTACAGGGGAACAATGAGCAGTTCTTC.

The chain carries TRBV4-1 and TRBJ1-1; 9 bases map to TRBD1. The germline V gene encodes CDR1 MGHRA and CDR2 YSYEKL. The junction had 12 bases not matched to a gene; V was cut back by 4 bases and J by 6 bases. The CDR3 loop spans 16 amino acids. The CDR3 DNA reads TGCGCCAGCAGCCGGATACCGGGACAGGGTTTGGCTGAAGCTTTCTTT. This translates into CASSRIPGQGLAEAFF.

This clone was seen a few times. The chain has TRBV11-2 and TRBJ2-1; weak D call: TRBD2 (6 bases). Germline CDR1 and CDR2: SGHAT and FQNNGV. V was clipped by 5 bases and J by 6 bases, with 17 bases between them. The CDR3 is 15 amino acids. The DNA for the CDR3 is TGTGCCAGCAGCAGTGCCGGGGAGGCAGGCAATGAGCAGTTCTTC. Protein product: CASSSAGEAGNEQFF.

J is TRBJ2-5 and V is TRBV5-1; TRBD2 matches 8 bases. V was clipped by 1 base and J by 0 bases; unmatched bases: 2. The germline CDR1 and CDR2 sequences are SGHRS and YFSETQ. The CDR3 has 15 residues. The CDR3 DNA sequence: TGCGCCAGCAGCTTGTTGCGGGGGGACCAAGAGACCCAGTACTTC. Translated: CASSLLRGDQETQYF.

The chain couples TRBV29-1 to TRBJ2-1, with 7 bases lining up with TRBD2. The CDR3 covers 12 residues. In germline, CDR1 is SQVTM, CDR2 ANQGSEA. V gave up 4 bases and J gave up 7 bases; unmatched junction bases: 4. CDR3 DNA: TGCAGCGTTGGAGGACTAGGGAATGAGCAGTTCTTC. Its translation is CSVGGLGNEQFF.

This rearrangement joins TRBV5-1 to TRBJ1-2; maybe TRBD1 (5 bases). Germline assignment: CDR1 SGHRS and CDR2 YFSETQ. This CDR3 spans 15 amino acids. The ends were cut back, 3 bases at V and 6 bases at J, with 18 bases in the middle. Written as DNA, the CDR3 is TGCGCCAGCAGCTGGGCCGGGCAGGGATTGGATGGCTACACCTTC. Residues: CASSWAGQGLDGYTF.